Listed here are 28 T cell receptor beta chains from one sample, sequenced in a study of T cells expressing NK-cell markers (TCRdb year 2020). Libraries came from 5' RACE. Instrument used: Illumina HiSeq 2000. TCRdb reprocessed the reads; each CDR3 protein sequence makes one entry, and DNA is unavailable. The sample table holds 130,000 to 150,000 distinct CDR3 sequences. 12% of the sample comes from the top ten. The sequencing sample was made of blood T cells: a sorted CD56 or NKG2C T cell subset, CD4+ or CD8+ T cells, or bulk PBMC T cells (not recorded which). All receptors derive from a man aged 18 to 29 in good health. Donor details come from another sample of the same person, matched by shared clones.

This chain connects TRBV20-1 to TRBJ1-5; the D call from TCRdb, TRBD1, cannot be confirmed without DNA. Germline assignment: CDR1 DFQATT and CDR2 SNEGSKA (reference sequence). The CDR3 covers 17 residues. This CDR3 is CSARAPGQGLLDQPQHF.

This chain uses TRBV6-5 with TRBJ2-7; there is no DNA to check the TCRdb D call of TRBD2. The CDR3 totals 16 residues. The germline CDR1 and CDR2 sequences are MNHEY and SVGAGI. CDR3 loop: CASSYSRQSGSYEQYF.

V is TRBV20-1 and J is TRBJ2-6; absent DNA, TCRdb's TRBD1 call cannot be checked. The CDR3 loop spans 14 amino acids. The germline V gene encodes CDR1 DFQATT and CDR2 SNEGSKA (reference sequence). CDR3 protein: CSAVGRSGANVLTF.

V is TRBV7-9 and J is TRBJ1-2; TCRdb picks TRBD1, but there is no DNA to check that call. Germline V CDR1 and CDR2: SEHNR, FQNEAQ (reference sequence). This CDR3 contains 15 residues. CDR3 protein: CASSVNSGTSYGYTF.

The chain employs TRBV7-6 and TRBJ2-2; the TCRdb call, TRBD1, lacks DNA for checking. Germline CDR1 reads SGHVS; CDR2 reads FNYEAQ. The CDR3 is 15 amino acids. CDR3 region: CASSPEGQITGELFF.

The V and J genes are TRBV15 and TRBJ1-4; TCRdb's D gene call, TRBD1, goes unchecked for lack of DNA. Germline loops: CDR1 LNHNV, CDR2 YYDKDF (reference sequence). The CDR3 runs to 14 residues. The CDR3 reads CATSRRQGHEKLFF.

The chain combines TRBV5-1 with TRBJ2-4; without DNA, the TCRdb call of TRBD2 cannot be checked. The CDR3 is 16 amino acids. Germline V gene sequence: CDR1 SGHRS, CDR2 YFSETQ. The CDR3 sequence is CARSPLLAGAKNIQYF.

The chain uses TRBV11-2 and TRBJ2-3; TCRdb designates TRBD1, a call that cannot be tested without DNA. CDR1 and CDR2 (germline): SGHAT, FQNNGV. The CDR3 loop spans 17 amino acids. This CDR3 reads CASSLDGRQGSTDTQYF. Drawing the rest from reference TRBV11-2 and TRBJ2-3, the complete variable domain is EAGVAQSPRYKIIEKRQSVAFWCNPISGHATLYWYQQILGQGPKLLIQFQNNGVVDDSQLPKDRFSAERLKGVDSTLKIQPAKLEDSAVYLCASSLDGRQGSTDTQYFGPGTRLTVL.

CDR3 sequence reads: CASSFSGTGEHEQFF. The V gene is TRBV5-1, the J gene TRBJ2-1; the TCRdb call, TRBD1, lacks DNA for checking. The germline CDR1 and CDR2 sequences are SGHRS and YFSETQ. There are 15 residues in the CDR3.

The J gene is TRBJ1-5, the V gene TRBV19; as DNA is missing, the TRBD1 call by TCRdb cannot be tested. The germline V gene has CDR1 LNHDA and CDR2 SQIVND (reference sequence). The CDR3 sequence is 14 residues long. The CDR3 protein is CASATGTGRQPQHF.

The chain has TRBV9 and TRBJ2-6; there is no DNA to check the TCRdb D call of TRBD2. The CDR3 loop spans 18 amino acids. CDR1 SGDLS and CDR2 YYNGEE come from the germline V gene. The CDR3 reads CASSVARTRSSGANVLTF.

V and J are TRBV6-5 and TRBJ2-1. This CDR3 has 12 residues. Germline V gene data show CDR1 as MNHEY and CDR2 as SVGAGI. The CDR3 is CASRGINNEQFF.

This chain links TRBV20-1 with TRBJ2-1. The CDR3 totals 14 residues. Germline V gene data show CDR1 as DFQATT and CDR2 as SNEGSKA (reference sequence). The CDR3 region is CSARTGSSYNEQFF.

The chain links TRBV14 to TRBJ2-1; there is no DNA to check the TCRdb D call of TRBD2. Looked up from germline, CDR1 is SGHDN and CDR2 is FVKESK. CDR3 length: 16 amino acids. CDR3 in amino acids: CASSQEISGRIHEQFF.

The CDR3: CSARLLAGGPVTAGELFF. This chain connects TRBV20-1 to TRBJ2-2; the D call of TRBD2 rests on TCRdb alone, since no DNA is present to check it. This CDR3 is built from 18 residues. Germline values: CDR1 DFQATT, CDR2 SNEGSKA (reference sequence).

CDR3 loop: CSVVSDYNEQFF. The rearrangement uses TRBV29-1 and TRBJ2-1. CDR3 length equals 12 residues. The germline V gene has CDR1 SQVTM and CDR2 ANQGSEA.

V is TRBV4-3 and J is TRBJ2-1; as DNA is missing, the TRBD2 call by TCRdb cannot be tested. The CDR3 spans 17 residues. In germline, CDR1 is LGHNA, CDR2 YSLEER. CDR3 region: CASSQVLVAGGENEQFF.

The chain has TRBV27 and TRBJ2-2; TCRdb gives TRBD1 as the D gene, but with no DNA this cannot be confirmed. CDR1 and CDR2 from the germline V gene are MNHEY and SMNVEV (reference sequence). CDR3 length: 15 residues. CDR3 protein: CASSFLNPGTGELFF.

This sequence joins TRBV7-6 and TRBJ1-4. Germline lookup yields CDR1 SGHVS and CDR2 FNYEAQ. The CDR3 has 18 residues. The CDR3 is CASSPDGHMQVTARKLFF.

The chain uses TRBV4-3 and TRBJ2-7; TCRdb returns TRBD2, unconfirmable since there is no DNA. CDR1 is LGHNA and CDR2 is YSLEER in the germline V gene. The CDR3 has 17 amino acids. The chain's CDR3 is CASSQDLQREVGYEQYF.

The chain links TRBV20-1 to TRBJ2-1; the D call from TCRdb, TRBD2, cannot be confirmed without DNA. This CDR3 has 15 amino acids. Germline values: CDR1 DFQATT, CDR2 SNEGSKA (reference sequence). This chain's CDR3 is CSARDRGLAYNEQFF.

The chain uses TRBV27 and TRBJ1-4; TCRdb proposes TRBD1, but this gene call is untestable without DNA. The CDR3 covers 15 residues. CDR1 and CDR2 (germline): MNHEY, SMNVEV (reference sequence). The CDR3 region is CASSLGTGGTEKLFF. Full variable domain (outside the CDR3, taken from reference TRBV27 and TRBJ1-4): EAQVTQNPRYLITVTGKKLTVTCSQNMNHEYMSWYRQDPGLGLRQIYYSMNVEVTDKGDVPEGYKVSRKEKRNFPLILESPSPNQTSLYFCASSLGTGGTEKLFFGSGTQLSVL.

This chain links TRBV20-1 with TRBJ2-5; the D gene TCRdb calls, TRBD2, cannot be checked with no DNA. Germline V gene lookup returns CDR1 DFQATT and CDR2 SNEGSKA (reference sequence). This CDR3 comprises 13 residues. Here the CDR3 reads CSARAGPLGTQYF.

This rearrangement joins TRBV7-8 to TRBJ1-1. Germline V gene data show CDR1 as SGHVS and CDR2 as FQNEAQ. This CDR3 has 12 residues. CDR3 protein: CASSLVSNEAFF.

The chain couples TRBV15 to TRBJ2-3. CDR3 length: 15 residues. Germline V gene sequence: CDR1 LNHNV, CDR2 YYDKDF (reference sequence). The CDR3 is CATSSRGVSTDTQYF.

The chain has TRBV13 and TRBJ2-7. Germline CDR1 and CDR2: PRHDT and FYEKMQ (reference sequence). This CDR3 has 13 amino acids. The CDR3 protein is CASSLGLSGEQYF.

J is TRBJ1-2 and V is TRBV14; the TCRdb call, TRBD1, lacks DNA for checking. The CDR3 is 15 amino acids. Germline V gene lookup returns CDR1 SGHDN and CDR2 FVKESK. The CDR3 reads CASSQSPGSNYGYTF.

The chain couples TRBV6-2 or TRBV6-3 to TRBJ2-7; TCRdb reports TRBD1, a call that lacks DNA to check it against. CDR1 and CDR2 (germline): MNHEY, SVGEGT. The CDR3 runs to 15 residues. The CDR3 loop reads CASSYTLGPSGEQYF.